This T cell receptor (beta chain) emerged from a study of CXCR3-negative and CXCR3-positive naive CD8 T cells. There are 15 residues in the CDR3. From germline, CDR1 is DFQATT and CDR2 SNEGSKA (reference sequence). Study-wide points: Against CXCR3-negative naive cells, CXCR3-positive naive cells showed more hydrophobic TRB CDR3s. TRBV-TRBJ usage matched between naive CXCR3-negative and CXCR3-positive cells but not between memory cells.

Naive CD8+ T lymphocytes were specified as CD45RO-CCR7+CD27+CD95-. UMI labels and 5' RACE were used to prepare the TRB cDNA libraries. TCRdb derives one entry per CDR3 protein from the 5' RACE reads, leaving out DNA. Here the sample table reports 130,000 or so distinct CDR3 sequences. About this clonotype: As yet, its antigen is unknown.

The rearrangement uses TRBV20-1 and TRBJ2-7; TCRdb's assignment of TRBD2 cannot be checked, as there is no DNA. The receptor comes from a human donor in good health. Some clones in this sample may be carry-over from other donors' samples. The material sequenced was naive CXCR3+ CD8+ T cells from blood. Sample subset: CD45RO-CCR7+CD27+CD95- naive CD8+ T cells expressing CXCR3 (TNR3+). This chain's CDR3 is CSALYVEPLLYEQYF.